These 15 T cell receptor beta chains share one sample of origin, sequenced in a study of T cells after yellow fever vaccination. TCRdb re-called the 5' RACE reads with MiXCR, one entry per CDR3 protein. Here the sample spans some 260,000 distinct CDR3 sequences, around 4.9% being singletons. The sample consisted of CD4+ T cells sorted from PBMCs, taken on the day of the yellow fever booster vaccination. All receptors derive from a man aged 18 to 29 who received the YFV17D yellow fever vaccine.

By its share, this clonotype is medium-sized. The chain has TRBV12-3 or TRBV12-4 and TRBJ1-1; D unresolved. This CDR3 is built from 14 residues. Trimming removed 6 bases from V and 0 bases from J, with 11 bases in between. This CDR3 is CASRHRRLNTEAFF. As DNA, the CDR3 is TGTGCCAGCAGACACCGGAGGCTGAACACTGAAGCTTTCTTT.

J is TRBJ2-5 and V is TRBV28; the D gene is possibly TRBD2 (6 bases). This CDR3 comprises 16 residues. Germline values: CDR1 MDHEN, CDR2 SYDVKM. V was cut by 2 bases and J by 0 bases, with 13 bases left in between. The chain's CDR3 is CASSLTSLRYQETQYF. As DNA, the CDR3 is TGTGCCAGCAGTTTAACTAGCCTCAGGTACCAAGAGACCCAGTACTTC. Filled out from reference TRBV28 and TRBJ2-5, the complete variable domain reads DVKVTQSSRYLVKRTGEKVFLECVQDMDHENMFWYRQDPGLGLRLIYFSYDVKMKEKGDIPEGYSVSREKKERFSLILESASTNQTSMYLCASSLTSLRYQETQYFGPGTRLLVL.

This clonotype appeared a few times. This rearrangement joins TRBV7-6 to TRBJ1-1; D might be TRBD1 (5 bases). V shed 5 bases and J shed 4 bases, with 14 bases lying between them. Germline V gene data show CDR1 as SGHVS and CDR2 as FNYEAQ. The CDR3 has 14 amino acids. CDR3 bases: TGTGCCAGCAGCAAACGGGACTTTGGCACTGAAGCTTTCTTT. The encoded protein is CASSKRDFGTEAFF.

The V call is TRBV24-1, the J call TRBJ2-2, with D perhaps TRBD1 (6 bases). V was pared by 0 bases and J by 8 bases, with 15 bases between. The CDR3 spans 16 residues. Germline CDR1 and CDR2: KGHDR and SFDVKD. In DNA form, the CDR3 reads TGTGCCACCAGTGATTTGACAGGGTCCAGTTCTGGGGAGCTGTTTTTT. It translates to CATSDLTGSSSGELFF.

This chain joins TRBV29-1 and TRBJ1-1; 8 nucleotides align to TRBD1. V lost 8 bases and J lost 5; bases outside the gene matches: 7. The CDR3 length is 12 residues. Germline CDR1 and CDR2: SQVTM and ANQGSEA. CDR3 protein: CSSRTGRTEAFF. CDR3 nucleotide sequence: TGCAGCTCACGGACAGGGAGGACTGAAGCTTTCTTT.

The gene calls are TRBV6-5 and TRBJ1-1, with 7 bases that match TRBD1. The CDR3 runs to 13 residues. Germline assignment: CDR1 MNHEY and CDR2 SVGAGI. The trim removed 5 bases at V and 7 bases at J, leaving 7 bases unmatched. CDR3 residues: CASSRGTASEAFF. CDR3 nucleotide sequence: TGTGCCAGCAGTCGAGGGACAGCCAGTGAAGCTTTCTTT.

The chain joins TRBV19 to TRBJ1-5; D remains ambiguous. V was cut by 3 bases and J by 2 bases, with 11 bases left in between. Germline loops: CDR1 LNHDA, CDR2 SQIVND (reference sequence). The CDR3 spans 15 residues. CDR3 sequence (DNA): TGTGCCAGTAGTATCGACGGGGTGGGCAATCAGCCCCAGCATTTT. Its protein product is CASSIDGVGNQPQHF.

This clonotype was found a few times. This sequence joins TRBV20-1 and TRBJ2-3; 10 bases match TRBD2. V trimming: 0 bases; J trimming: 6 bases; junction bases outside the gene matches: 6. The germline V gene has CDR1 DFQATT and CDR2 SNEGSKA (reference sequence). This CDR3 is 15 amino acids long. The CDR3 DNA is TGCAGTGCTAGAGAATATCTAGCGGGGGTTGATACGCAGTATTTT. It codes for CSAREYLAGVDTQYF.

V usage is TRBV6-2 or TRBV6-3 and J usage is TRBJ2-2; a possible D gene is TRBD1 (5 bases). CDR1 MNHEY and CDR2 SVGEGT come from the germline V gene. Trimming removed 10 bases from V and 4 bases from J, with 22 bases in between. CDR3 size: 16 residues. The CDR3 here is CANIHSNRKTTGELFF. The CDR3, as DNA: TGTGCCAATATTCACTCCAACAGGAAGACCACCGGGGAGCTGTTTTTT.

This clonotype showed up just a few times. V is TRBV20-1 and J is TRBJ1-1, with 10 bases aligning to TRBD1. Germline assignment: CDR1 DFQATT and CDR2 SNEGSKA (reference sequence). V lost 6 bases to trimming and J lost 4 bases; unmatched junction nucleotides: 8. This CDR3 is built from 14 residues. The CDR3 loop reads CSARTGGTATEAFF. CDR3 bases: TGCAGTGCGAGGACAGGGGGTACAGCCACTGAAGCTTTCTTT.

A word on this clonotype: One end of the junction fails to match germline, which may point to a read error. In nucleotides, the CDR3 is TGTGCTAGCAGCTTTCGTCTATTACAGGGGAATTATAATTCACCCCTCCACTTT. This translates into CASSFRLLQGNYNSPLHF. The chain carries TRBV7-7 and TRBJ1-6; 7 bases map to TRBD1. This CDR3 has 18 residues. CDR1 and CDR2 from the germline V gene are SSHAT and FNYEAQ (reference sequence).

This clonotype came up many times. The chain employs TRBV4-2 and TRBJ1-4; 7 bases fit TRBD1. Germline trimming cut 0 bases from V and 7 bases from J; bases unmatched to any gene: 5. CDR1 and CDR2 from the germline V gene are LGHNA and YNFKEQ. CDR3 length: 15 amino acids. Here the CDR3 reads CASSQERDRAEKLFF. The CDR3 region has the DNA TGTGCCAGCAGCCAAGAGCGAGACAGGGCTGAAAAACTGTTTTTT.

The chain combines TRBV7-2 with TRBJ2-5; the match to TRBD2 covers 8 bases. CDR3 length: 13 residues. The trim removed 5 bases at V and 5 bases at J, leaving 4 bases unmatched. CDR1 SGHTA and CDR2 FQGNSA come from the germline V gene. The CDR3 sequence: CASSPSGGETQYF. The DNA for the CDR3 is TGTGCCAGCAGCCCCAGCGGGGGTGAGACCCAGTACTTC.

Only a few counts were recorded for this clonotype. The V and J genes are TRBV5-5 and TRBJ2-3; 7 positions agree with TRBD1. Germline CDR1 SGHKS, CDR2 YYEKEE (reference sequence). The CDR3 covers 14 residues. The ends lost 4 bases at V and 4 bases at J; junction bases unmatched: 6. The CDR3 sequence: CASSQRQGADTQYF. The CDR3 DNA reads TGTGCCAGCAGCCAACGTCAGGGGGCAGATACGCAGTATTTT.

This clonotype was detected many times. The rearrangement links TRBV5-1 to TRBJ2-5; 10 bases line up with TRBD2. Germline assignment: CDR1 SGHRS and CDR2 YFSETQ. The V and J ends lost 5 bases and 5 bases, in that order; junction bases with no gene match: 6. The CDR3 length is 14 residues. CDR3 bases: TGCGCCAGCAGTTTCGGGACTAGCGAGGAGACCCAGTACTTC. Translation gives CASSFGTSEETQYF.